The T cell receptor (beta chain) under discussion was sequenced for a study of CD8 T cells in Susac syndrome. RNA amounts of roughly 0.5 to 1 ug underwent reverse transcription with random hexamers. TCRdb re-called the immunoSEQ multiplex PCR reads with MiXCR, one entry per CDR3 protein. The table lists about 130,000 distinct CDR3 sequences, approximately 94% of them singletons. Sequencing of TCR beta covered CD8+ and CD4+ T cells obtained from blood. CDR1 DFQATT and CDR2 SNEGSKA come from the germline V gene (reference sequence). V dropped 2 bases and J dropped 4 bases, with 32 bases sitting between them. This CDR3 contains 20 residues.

The chain combines TRBV20-1 with TRBJ2-5; perhaps TRBD1 as D (9 bases). The sequence came from a human donor with multiple sclerosis. Sequencing used CD4+ T cells from PBMCs. The CDR3, as DNA: TGCAGTGCTAGACCGGCGACAGGGGGAAGATCGGGAGGGCCAGGAGAGACCCAGTACTTC. Its protein product is CSARPATGGRSGGPGETQYF.